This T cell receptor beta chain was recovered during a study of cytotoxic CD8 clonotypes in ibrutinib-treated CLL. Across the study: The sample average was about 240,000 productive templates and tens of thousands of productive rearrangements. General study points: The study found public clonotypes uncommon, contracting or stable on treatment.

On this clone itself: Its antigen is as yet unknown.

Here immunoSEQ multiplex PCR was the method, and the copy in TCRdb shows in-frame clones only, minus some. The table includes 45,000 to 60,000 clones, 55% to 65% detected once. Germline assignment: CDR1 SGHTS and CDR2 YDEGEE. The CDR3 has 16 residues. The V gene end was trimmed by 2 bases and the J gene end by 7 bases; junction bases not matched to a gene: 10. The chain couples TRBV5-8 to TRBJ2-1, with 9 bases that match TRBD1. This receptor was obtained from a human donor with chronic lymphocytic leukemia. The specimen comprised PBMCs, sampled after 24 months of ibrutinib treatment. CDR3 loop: CASSLIPNRGRNEQFF. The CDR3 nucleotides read TGTGCCAGCAGCTTAATACCTAACAGGGGGCGGAATGAGCAGTTCTTC.